Shown below are 20 T cell receptor beta chains from a single sample sequenced in a study of shared clonotypes between healthy human individuals. Method: immunoSEQ multiplex PCR; TCRdb's copy keeps in-frame clones and lacks some. Here the sample spans about 530,000 clones, 60% to 80% being singletons. The sequencing input was PBMCs. The source is a woman in her thirties or forties in good health. Some clones in this sample may be carry-over from other donors' samples.

The chain uses TRBV7-3 and TRBJ2-7; 8 bases map to TRBD2. CDR1 and CDR2 (germline): SGHTA, FQGTGA. The CDR3 contains 15 residues. The V gene end was trimmed by 1 base and the J gene end by 1 base; junction bases not matched to a gene: 3. The CDR3 region is CASSLKLAASYEQYF. The CDR3 DNA sequence: TGTGCCAGCAGCTTAAAACTAGCGGCTTCCTACGAGCAGTACTTC. The full variable domain, in which reference TRBV7-3 and TRBJ2-7 provide the parts outside the CDR3, is GAGVSQTPSNKVTEKGKYVELRCDPISGHTALYWYRQSLGQGPEFLIYFQGTGAADDSGLPNDRFFAVRPEGSVSTLKIQRTERGDSAVYLCASSLKLAASYEQYFGPGTRLTVT.

V usage is TRBV4-1 and J usage is TRBJ2-5; 15 bases match TRBD2. This CDR3 has 19 amino acids. Germline V CDR1 and CDR2: MGHRA, YSYEKL. The V segment lost 3 bases and the J segment 2 bases; nucleotides outside the gene matches: 10. The CDR3 DNA follows: TGCGCCAGCAGCCACCCGGGACTAGCGGGAGGCCCAGGGCAAGAGACCCAGTACTTC. Amino acids: CASSHPGLAGGPGQETQYF.

This clone was counted once. The CDR3 DNA follows: TGTGCCTGGAAACTATTTGGTACCTATAATTCACCCCTCCACTTT. This translates into CAWKLFGTYNSPLHF. The gene calls are TRBV30 and TRBJ1-6, with D uncertain. The CDR3 covers 15 residues. CDR1 is GTSNPN, CDR2 SVGIG, per germline (reference sequence). The germline V and J ends were trimmed by 4 bases and 2 bases, with 12 bases remaining between them.

This chain uses TRBV11-3 with TRBJ2-1; D may be TRBD2 (5 bases). Germline V gene data show CDR1 as SGHNT and CDR2 as YENEEA. V lost 2 bases and J 9 bases, leaving 17 bases between the germline ends. CDR3 length equals 15 residues. The CDR3: CASSLSPGRLAEQFF. The CDR3 nucleotides are TGTGCCAGCAGCTTATCCCCAGGAAGGCTAGCTGAGCAGTTCTTC.

There are a few counts of this clone. Within the sample, other DNA sequences also encode this same CDR3. The rearrangement links TRBV19 to TRBJ2-7, with D uncertain. Per the germline V gene, CDR1 is LNHDA and CDR2 is SQIVND (reference sequence). Trimming took off 9 bases at V and 4 bases at J, with 10 bases between the two ends. CDR3 length: 11 residues. The DNA for the CDR3 is TGTGCCAGCGACGCAGGATACGAGCAGTACTTC. Protein: CASDAGYEQYF.

This clone was seen a few times. The chain uses TRBV5-1 and TRBJ1-1; the D is unclear. The CDR3 totals 14 residues. CDR1 and CDR2 (germline): SGHRS, YFSETQ. V dropped 4 bases and J dropped 1 base, with 11 bases sitting between them. CDR3 coding DNA: TGCGCCAGCAGCGGTGGCCCTCAGAACACTGAAGCTTTCTTT. Its translation: CASSGGPQNTEAFF.

This clone was observed once. The V and J genes are TRBV29-1 and TRBJ2-1; 15 bases are a match to TRBD2. The V gene's germline CDR1 is SQVTM and CDR2 ANQGSEA. The CDR3 consists of 18 residues. V shed 7 bases, J shed 10 bases, and the junction held 20 bases outside the gene matches. As DNA, the CDR3 is TGCAGCGCTACGCCCCATGGACTAGCGGGAGGGCGTTTGGGGGAGCAGTTCTTC. It yields the protein CSATPHGLAGGRLGEQFF.

The V and J genes are TRBV4-1 and TRBJ2-1; D is unclear. Per the germline V gene, CDR1 is MGHRA and CDR2 is YSYEKL. The CDR3 consists of 16 residues. Trimming removed 1 base at V and 2 bases at J, with 12 bases between. This CDR3 reads CASSQVETPAYNEQFF. DNA for the CDR3: TGCGCCAGCAGCCAAGTCGAGACACCCGCCTACAATGAGCAGTTCTTC.

The chain is built from TRBV6-1 and TRBJ2-2, with D maybe TRBD2 (5 bases). CDR3 size: 15 residues. V lost 6 bases and J 0 bases, leaving 11 bases between the germline ends. The germline gives CDR1 MNHNS, CDR2 SASEGT. The CDR3 DNA sequence: TGTGCCAGCAGCACACTAGTTACGAACACCGGGGAGCTGTTTTTT. Protein sequence: CASSTLVTNTGELFF.

This clone was seen just once. This chain links TRBV7-2 with TRBJ2-5; D is perhaps TRBD2 (6 bases). Germline CDR1 is SGHTA and CDR2 is FQGNSA. The CDR3 is made up of 14 amino acids. Trimming cost V 2 bases and J 5 bases, with 12 bases left between them. CDR3 sequence: CASSLTREMETQYF. The CDR3 DNA sequence: TGTGCCAGCAGCTTAACCCGGGAGATGGAGACCCAGTACTTC.

J is TRBJ2-3 and V is TRBV7-2; 7 nucleotides align to TRBD2. The ends lost 5 bases at V and 1 base at J; junction bases unmatched: 15. Germline assignment: CDR1 SGHTA and CDR2 FQGNSA. The CDR3 is made up of 18 amino acids. The CDR3 nucleotides read TGTGCCAGCAGCCCACGACTAGCTAGCATTCAGGGCACAGATACGCAGTATTTT. This codes for CASSPRLASIQGTDTQYF.

The chain is built from TRBV19 and TRBJ2-2, with 11 positions matching TRBD1. The CDR3 is 16 residues long. CDR1 is LNHDA, CDR2 SQIVND, per germline (reference sequence). The trim removed 5 bases at V and 6 bases at J, leaving 8 bases unmatched. The CDR3 nucleotides are TGTGCCAGTAGTCCTTCCCGGGACAGGGGGGCCGGGGAGCTGTTTTTT. This sequence encodes CASSPSRDRGAGELFF.

This clone was observed a handful of times. The rearrangement links TRBV19 to TRBJ1-5, with TRBD1 matching 9 bases. Germline trimming cut 7 bases from V and 2 bases from J; bases unmatched to any gene: 12. This CDR3 has 17 residues. In germline, CDR1 is LNHDA, CDR2 SQIVND (reference sequence). The CDR3 region is CASTPEGGTGRNQPQHF. CDR3 nucleotides: TGTGCCAGTACCCCAGAGGGAGGGACAGGGCGCAATCAGCCCCAGCATTTT.

Comments on this clone: This sample also contains other DNA sequences that code for the same CDR3. V gene TRBV30 combines with J gene TRBJ1-5; no clear D gene. Trimming removed 0 bases at V and 5 bases at J, with 8 bases between. The CDR3 runs to 13 residues. Germline V gene sequence: CDR1 GTSNPN, CDR2 SVGIG (reference sequence). The CDR3 loop is CAWSVRSDQPQHF. For the CDR3, the DNA is TGTGCCTGGAGTGTACGGTCGGATCAGCCCCAGCATTTT.

The chain combines TRBV19 with TRBJ1-4; D call uncertain. The V end lost 5 bases, the J end lost 11 bases, and 9 bases lay between the germline ends. Germline CDR1 and CDR2: LNHDA and SQIVND (reference sequence). CDR3 length: 11 amino acids. CDR3 amino acids: CASSSPTKLFF. Written as DNA, the CDR3 is TGTGCCAGTAGTTCCCCGACCAAACTGTTTTTT.

This sequence joins TRBV7-8 and TRBJ1-2; a weak D match, TRBD1 (5 bases). V was pared by 3 bases and J by 1 base, with 6 bases between. Germline V gene lookup returns CDR1 SGHVS and CDR2 FQNEAQ. CDR3 size: 13 residues. Here the CDR3 reads CASSFGGNYGYTF. The CDR3 DNA follows: TGTGCCAGCAGCTTCGGGGGTAACTATGGCTACACCTTC.

Remarks on this clone: The same CDR3 arises from other DNA sequences in this sample as well. V gene TRBV7-9 combines with J gene TRBJ1-5, with D possibly matching TRBD1 (6 bases). This CDR3 spans 13 amino acids. Germline V gene data show CDR1 as SEHNR and CDR2 as FQNEAQ (reference sequence). V lost 5 bases and J 7 bases, leaving 12 bases between the germline ends. The CDR3 is CASSPQGGQPQHF. CDR3 nucleotides: TGTGCCAGCAGCCCACAGGGAGGACAGCCCCAGCATTTT.

The chain has TRBV5-6 and TRBJ2-1, with 7 bases that match TRBD2. The CDR3 runs 16 residues. Germline CDR1 and CDR2: SGHDT and YYEEEE. The trim removed 5 bases at V and 7 bases at J, leaving 15 bases unmatched. This CDR3 reads CASSLADVAGGNEQFF. CDR3 in DNA: TGTGCCAGCAGTCTTGCGGATGTAGCGGGCGGTAATGAGCAGTTCTTC.

This sequence joins TRBV7-2 and TRBJ2-7, with no clear D. CDR1 SGHTA and CDR2 FQGNSA come from the germline V gene. With 1 base removed from V and 2 bases from J, the gap between germline ends came to 15 bases. CDR3 length: 16 amino acids. DNA for the CDR3: TGTGCCAGCAGCTTAGTGAATACCCCGCAAGCCTACGAGCAGTACTTC. Translated: CASSLVNTPQAYEQYF.

The V call is TRBV27, the J call TRBJ2-3, with 8 bases lining up with TRBD1. CDR1 and CDR2 from the germline V gene are MNHEY and SMNVEV (reference sequence). The CDR3 has 15 residues. Losses at the gene ends were 5 bases for V and 6 bases for J; bases not matched to a gene: 10. The CDR3 region is CASSLRQGPPDTQYF. Written as DNA, the CDR3 is TGTGCCAGCAGTCTGCGACAGGGGCCACCGGATACGCAGTATTTT.